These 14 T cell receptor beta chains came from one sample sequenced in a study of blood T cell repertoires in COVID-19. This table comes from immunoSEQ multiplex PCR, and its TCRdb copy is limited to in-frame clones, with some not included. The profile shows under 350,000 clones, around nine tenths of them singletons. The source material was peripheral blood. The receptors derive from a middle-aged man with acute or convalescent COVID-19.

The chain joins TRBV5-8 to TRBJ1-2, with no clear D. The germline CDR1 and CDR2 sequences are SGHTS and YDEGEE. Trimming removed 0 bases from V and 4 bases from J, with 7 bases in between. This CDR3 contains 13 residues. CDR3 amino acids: CASSLGALYGYTF. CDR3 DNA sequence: TGTGCCAGCAGCTTGGGGGCCCTCTATGGCTACACCTTC. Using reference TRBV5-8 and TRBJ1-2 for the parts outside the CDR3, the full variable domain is EAGVTQSPTHLIKTRGQQATLRCSPISGHTSVYWYQQALGLGLQFLLWYDEGEERNRGNFPPRFSGRQFPNYSSELNVNALELEDSALYLCASSLGALYGYTFGSGTRLTVV.

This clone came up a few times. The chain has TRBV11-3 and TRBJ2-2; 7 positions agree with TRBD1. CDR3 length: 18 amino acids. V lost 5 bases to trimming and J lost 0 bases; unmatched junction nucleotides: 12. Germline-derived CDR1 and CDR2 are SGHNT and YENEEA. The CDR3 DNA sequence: TGTGCCAGCAGCCAACTGACAGGGCCCCAAGCGAACACCGGGGAGCTGTTTTTT. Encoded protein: CASSQLTGPQANTGELFF.

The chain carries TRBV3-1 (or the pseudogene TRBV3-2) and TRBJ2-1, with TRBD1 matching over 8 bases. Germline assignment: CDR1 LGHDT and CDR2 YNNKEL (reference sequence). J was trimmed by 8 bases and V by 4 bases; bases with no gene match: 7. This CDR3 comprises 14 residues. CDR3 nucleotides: TGTGCCAGCAGCCCCGGTCAGGGGGCCGATGAGCAGTTCTTC. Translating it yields CASSPGQGADEQFF.

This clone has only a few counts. CDR3 residues: CASSGQEIPVYGYTF. CDR3 DNA sequence: TGTGCCAGCAGTGGACAGGAGATCCCAGTCTATGGCTACACCTTC. The V and J genes are TRBV2 and TRBJ1-2; a possible D gene is TRBD1 (6 bases). Trimming cost V 4 bases and J 4 bases, with 16 bases left between them. The CDR3 is 15 amino acids. The germline V gene encodes CDR1 SNHLY and CDR2 FYNNEI.

DNA of the CDR3: TGTGCCAGCAGCCCGGAGGTTCTACAGGGGCTTCAGTACTTC. It yields the protein CASSPEVLQGLQYF. The rearrangement links TRBV11-2 to TRBJ2-4; 7 bases match TRBD1. This CDR3 has 14 residues. Germline CDR1 SGHAT, CDR2 FQNNGV. Germline trimming cut 5 bases from V and 11 bases from J; bases unmatched to any gene: 12.

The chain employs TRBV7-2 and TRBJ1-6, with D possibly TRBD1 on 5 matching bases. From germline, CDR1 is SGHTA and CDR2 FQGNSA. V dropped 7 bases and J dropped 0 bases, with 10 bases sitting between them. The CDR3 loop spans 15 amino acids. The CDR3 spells CASTSQGSYNSPLHF. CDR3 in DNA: TGTGCCAGCACCTCTCAGGGCTCCTATAATTCACCCCTCCACTTT.

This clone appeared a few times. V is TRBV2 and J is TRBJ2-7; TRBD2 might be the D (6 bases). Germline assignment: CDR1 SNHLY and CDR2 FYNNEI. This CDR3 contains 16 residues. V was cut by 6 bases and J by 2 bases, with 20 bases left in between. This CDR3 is CASRTRDSRFTYEQYF. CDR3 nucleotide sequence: TGTGCCAGCAGAACCAGGGACTCACGTTTTACCTACGAGCAGTACTTC.

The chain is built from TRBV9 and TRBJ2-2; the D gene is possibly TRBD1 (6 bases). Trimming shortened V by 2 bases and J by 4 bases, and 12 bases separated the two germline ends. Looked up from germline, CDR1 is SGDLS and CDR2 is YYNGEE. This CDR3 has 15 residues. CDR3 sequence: CASSVEGGSTGELFF. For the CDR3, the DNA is TGTGCCAGCAGCGTTGAAGGGGGAAGCACCGGGGAGCTGTTTTTT.

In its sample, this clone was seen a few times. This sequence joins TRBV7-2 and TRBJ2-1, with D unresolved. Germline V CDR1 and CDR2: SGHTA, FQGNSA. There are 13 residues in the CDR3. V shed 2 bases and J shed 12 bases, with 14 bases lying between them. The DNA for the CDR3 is TGTGCCAGCAGCTTAAACTACCTAGGTGGGCAGTTCTTC. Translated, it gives CASSLNYLGGQFF.

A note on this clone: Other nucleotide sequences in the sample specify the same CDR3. This CDR3 is CASSLDRGVNNSPLHF. Written as DNA, the CDR3 is TGTGCCAGCAGCTTGGACAGGGGGGTTAATAATTCACCCCTCCACTTT. The chain employs TRBV5-6 and TRBJ1-6, with TRBD1 matching over 8 bases. Per germline, CDR1 SGHDT and CDR2 YYEEEE. V shed 0 bases and J 5 bases; nucleotides not matched to a gene: 4. The CDR3 covers 16 residues.

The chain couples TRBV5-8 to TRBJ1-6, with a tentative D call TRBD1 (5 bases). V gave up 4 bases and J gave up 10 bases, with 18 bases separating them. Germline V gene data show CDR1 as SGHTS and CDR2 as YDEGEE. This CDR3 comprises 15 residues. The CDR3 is CASSRTSQGGSPLHF. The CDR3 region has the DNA TGTGCCAGCAGCCGCACAAGCCAGGGTGGGTCACCCCTCCACTTT.

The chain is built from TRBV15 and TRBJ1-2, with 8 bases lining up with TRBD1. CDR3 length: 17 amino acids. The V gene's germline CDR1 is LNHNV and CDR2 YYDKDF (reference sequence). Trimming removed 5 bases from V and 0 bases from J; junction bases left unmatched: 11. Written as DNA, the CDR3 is TGTGCCACCAGCCAAATTCCGGGACAGGCGTCTAACTATGGCTACACCTTC. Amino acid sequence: CATSQIPGQASNYGYTF.

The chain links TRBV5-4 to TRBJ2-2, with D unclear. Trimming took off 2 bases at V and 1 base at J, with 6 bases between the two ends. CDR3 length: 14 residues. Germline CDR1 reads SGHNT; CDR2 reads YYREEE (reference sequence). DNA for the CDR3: TGTGCCAGCAGCTTAGGCGGGAACACCGGGGAGCTGTTTTTT. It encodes CASSLGGNTGELFF.

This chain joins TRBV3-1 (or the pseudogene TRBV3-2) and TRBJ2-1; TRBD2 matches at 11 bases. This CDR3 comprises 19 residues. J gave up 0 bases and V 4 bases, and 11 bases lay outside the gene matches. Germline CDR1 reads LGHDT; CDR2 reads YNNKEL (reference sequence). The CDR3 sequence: CASSPPLAGALGSYNEQFF. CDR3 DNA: TGTGCCAGCAGCCCCCCACTAGCGGGGGCCTTAGGCTCCTACAATGAGCAGTTCTTC.